This TCR beta chain was recorded in a study of a mutant IDH1 vaccine in newly diagnosed glioma. Study results and limitations: It seemed that pseudoprogression was not linked to changes in the top peripheral T cell clonotypes.

Germline lookup yields CDR1 SQVTM and CDR2 ANQGSEA. V lost 6 bases to trimming and J lost 8 bases, with 11 bases between them. The CDR3 runs 11 residues. Data came from immunoSEQ multiplex PCR; TCRdb stores just in-frame clones and leaves some out. This repertoire shows tens of thousands of clones, 60% to 75% found once; its top ten account for roughly 10%. Concerning this clone: Its antigen is not known.

Time point of the sample: week 47, end of study. Every vaccination contained 300 ug of the mutant IDH1 20-mer peptide and was paired with topical imiquimod. This specimen was PBMCs, taken from a glioma patient whose treatment included an IDH1 peptide vaccine. The genes are TRBV29-1 and TRBJ2-1; D not resolved. The receptor was derived from a man aged 35-49 years with glioma. The CDR3 DNA is TGCAGCGTCCTGTGGAGATATGAGCAGTTCTTC. Encoded protein: CSVLWRYEQFF.